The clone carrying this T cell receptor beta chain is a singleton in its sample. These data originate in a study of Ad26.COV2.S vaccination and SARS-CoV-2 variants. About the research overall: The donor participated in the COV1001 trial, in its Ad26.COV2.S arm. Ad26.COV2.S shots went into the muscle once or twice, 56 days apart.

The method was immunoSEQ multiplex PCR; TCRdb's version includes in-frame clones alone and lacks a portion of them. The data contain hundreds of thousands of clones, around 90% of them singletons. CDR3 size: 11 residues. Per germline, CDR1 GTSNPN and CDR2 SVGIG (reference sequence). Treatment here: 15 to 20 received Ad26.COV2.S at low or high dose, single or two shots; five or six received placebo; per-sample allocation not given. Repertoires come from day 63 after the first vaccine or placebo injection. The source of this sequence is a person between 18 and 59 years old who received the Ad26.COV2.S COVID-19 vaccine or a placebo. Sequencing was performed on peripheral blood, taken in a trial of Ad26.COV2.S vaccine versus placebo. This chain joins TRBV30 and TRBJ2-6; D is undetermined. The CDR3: CGWSGANVLTF. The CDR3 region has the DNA TGTGGATGGTCTGGGGCCAACGTCCTGACTTTC.